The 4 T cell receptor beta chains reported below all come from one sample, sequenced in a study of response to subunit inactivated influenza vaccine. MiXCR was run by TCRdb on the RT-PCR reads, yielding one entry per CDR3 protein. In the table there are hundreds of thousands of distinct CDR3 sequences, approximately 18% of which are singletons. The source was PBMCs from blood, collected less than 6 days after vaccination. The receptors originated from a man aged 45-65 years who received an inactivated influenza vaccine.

The CDR3 region is CASSRERGRGGAEAFF. CDR3 nucleotides: TGTGCCAGCAGCCGTGAGAGGGGCAGGGGAGGTGCTGAAGCTTTCTTT. The rearrangement links TRBV4-2 to TRBJ1-1, with TRBD1 as a possible D gene (6 bases). V lost 4 bases and J lost 6, with 21 bases in between. Germline V gene lookup returns CDR1 LGHNA and CDR2 YNFKEQ. This CDR3 is built from 16 residues.

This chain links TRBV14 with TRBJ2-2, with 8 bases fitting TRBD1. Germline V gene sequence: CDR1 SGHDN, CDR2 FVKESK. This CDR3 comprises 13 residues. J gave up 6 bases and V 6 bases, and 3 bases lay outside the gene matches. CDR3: CASRDRVPGELFF. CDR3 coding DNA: TGTGCCAGCAGGGACAGGGTTCCCGGGGAGCTGTTTTTT. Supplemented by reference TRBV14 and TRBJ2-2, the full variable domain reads EAGVTQFPSHSVIEKGQTVTLRCDPISGHDNLYWYRRVMGKEIKFLLHFVKESKQDESGMPNNRFLAERTGGTYSTLKVQPAELEDSGVYFCASRDRVPGELFFGEGSRLTVL.

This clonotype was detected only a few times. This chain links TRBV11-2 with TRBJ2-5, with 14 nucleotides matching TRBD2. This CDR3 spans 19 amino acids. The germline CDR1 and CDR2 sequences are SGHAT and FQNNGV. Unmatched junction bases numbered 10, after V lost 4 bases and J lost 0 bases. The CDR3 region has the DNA TGTGCCAGCAGCTGGTCACCGGGACTAGCGGGGGAGTACCAAGAGACCCAGTACTTC. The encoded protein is CASSWSPGLAGEYQETQYF.

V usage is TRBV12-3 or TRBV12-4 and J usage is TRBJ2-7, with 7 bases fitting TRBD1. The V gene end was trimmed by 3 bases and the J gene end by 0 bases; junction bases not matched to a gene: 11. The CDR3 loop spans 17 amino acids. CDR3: CASSFGTVRSTSYEQYF. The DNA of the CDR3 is TGTGCCAGCAGTTTCGGGACAGTCCGTTCGACCTCCTACGAGCAGTACTTC.